These 21 T cell receptor beta chains were all obtained from the same sample, sequenced in a study of blood T cell repertoires in COVID-19. Some clones are missing from TCRdb's copy, which holds only in-frame ones; the method was immunoSEQ multiplex PCR. The sample has about 89,000 clones, about 85% seen once. What was sequenced was peripheral blood. Receptors originate from a woman at least 80 years old with acute or convalescent COVID-19.

This clone was detected a few times. The rearrangement uses TRBV28 and TRBJ1-2; D might be TRBD1 (6 bases). V lost 4 bases, J lost 4 bases, and 28 bases lay in between. The germline V gene has CDR1 MDHEN and CDR2 SYDVKM. The CDR3 runs 19 residues. CDR3 residues: CASSSPGGRVPSGGYGYTF. The CDR3 nucleotides read TGTGCCAGCAGTTCACCGGGGGGGCGCGTTCCCTCAGGTGGCTATGGCTACACCTTC.

The chain is built from TRBV24-1 and TRBJ2-5; possibly TRBD1 for D (5 bases). The CDR3 has 14 residues. V dropped 3 bases and J dropped 1 base, with 8 bases sitting between them. Germline V gene data show CDR1 as KGHDR and CDR2 as SFDVKD. The CDR3 is CATSDGAVQETQYF. The CDR3 DNA is TGTGCCACCAGTGATGGGGCAGTCCAAGAGACCCAGTACTTC.

The chain carries TRBV5-1 and TRBJ2-5, with 8 positions matching TRBD1. This CDR3 spans 15 amino acids. Germline assignment: CDR1 SGHRS and CDR2 YFSETQ. V shed 4 bases and J 5 bases; nucleotides not matched to a gene: 10. CDR3 in amino acids: CASSDDRGGGETQYF. In DNA, the CDR3 is TGCGCCAGCAGCGACGACAGGGGAGGCGGGGAGACCCAGTACTTC.

J is TRBJ2-3 and V is TRBV9; 11 bases map to TRBD2. This CDR3 contains 16 residues. With 3 bases clipped from V and 1 base from J, the junction kept 4 bases outside the gene matches. Germline CDR1 SGDLS, CDR2 YYNGEE. CDR3 DNA: TGTGCCAGCAGCGCCGTACTAGCGGGGGGCACAGATACGCAGTATTTT. Translating it yields CASSAVLAGGTDTQYF.

This clone has a handful of counts. The same CDR3 is also encoded by other DNA sequences in this sample. The chain recombines TRBV11-3 with TRBJ2-3, with TRBD2 matching over 9 bases. The junction had 4 bases not matched to a gene; V was cut back by 5 bases and J by 1 base. In germline, CDR1 is SGHNT, CDR2 YENEEA. The CDR3 covers 15 residues. In nucleotides, the CDR3 is TGTGCCAGCAGCCTATCTAGCGGGGGCACAGATACGCAGTATTTT. This translates into CASSLSSGGTDTQYF.

The CDR3 region is CASSVATTPGAQYF. DNA for the CDR3: TGTGCCAGCAGCGTAGCTACGACGCCGGGGGCCCAGTACTTC. V and J are TRBV9 and TRBJ2-5, with D possibly matching TRBD2 (6 bases). This CDR3 contains 14 residues. V gave up 0 bases and J gave up 9 bases, with 15 bases separating them. Per germline, CDR1 SGDLS and CDR2 YYNGEE.

J is TRBJ1-4 and V is TRBV18; D is perhaps TRBD1 (6 bases). Between the trimmed V and J ends, which lost 2 bases and 6 bases, there was a span of 10 bases. This CDR3 contains 14 residues. Germline lookup yields CDR1 KGHSH and CDR2 LQKENI. The CDR3 DNA sequence: TGTGCCAGCTCACCAAGAGGGGGTTATGAAAAACTGTTTTTT. Translating it yields CASSPRGGYEKLFF.

CDR3 amino acids: CASSSSPAGAPYEQYF. The DNA of the CDR3 is TGTGCCAGCAGTTCCTCCCCCGCGGGGGCACCCTACGAGCAGTACTTC. The chain employs TRBV6-5 and TRBJ2-7, with D possibly TRBD2 on 7 matching bases. The CDR3 runs to 16 residues. Trimming took 4 bases from V and 2 from J, leaving 18 bases between them. The germline gives CDR1 MNHEY, CDR2 SVGAGI.

The genes are TRBV6-5 and TRBJ1-3; TRBD1 matches at 7 bases. The CDR3 sequence is 14 residues long. The ends lost 9 bases at V and 3 bases at J; junction bases unmatched: 8. Germline V lookup: CDR1 MNHEY, CDR2 SVGAGI. The CDR3 spells CASGQAASGNTIYF. In DNA, the CDR3 is TGTGCCAGTGGACAGGCGGCGAGTGGAAACACCATATATTTT.

This rearrangement joins TRBV25-1 to TRBJ2-1; weak D call: TRBD2 (5 bases). Deletions cut 7 bases from V and 0 bases from J, with 13 bases between. The CDR3 spans 15 residues. Germline V CDR1 and CDR2: MGHDK, SYGVNS. In nucleotides, the CDR3 is TGTGCCAGCATGCGGGCGGGCGGCTCCTACAATGAGCAGTTCTTC. Encoded protein: CASMRAGGSYNEQFF. The full variable domain, in which reference TRBV25-1 and TRBJ2-1 provide the parts outside the CDR3, is EADIYQTPRYLVIGTGKKITLECSQTMGHDKMYWYQQDPGMELHLIHYSYGVNSTEKGDLSSESTVSRIRTEHFPLTLESARPSHTSQYLCASMRAGGSYNEQFFGPGTRLTVL.

The chain combines TRBV7-2 with TRBJ2-7; a possible D gene is TRBD1 (6 bases). The length of the CDR3 is 15 residues. Per the germline V gene, CDR1 is SGHTA and CDR2 is FQGNSA. V was trimmed by 5 bases and J by 2 bases, leaving 16 bases between them. The CDR3 DNA reads TGTGCCAGCAGCCCCCAAGACAGGAATACCTACGAGCAGTACGTC. It encodes CASSPQDRNTYEQYV.

In the case of this clone: In the same sample, other DNA sequences code for this CDR3. The chain links TRBV7-9 to TRBJ2-3; TRBD1 might be the D (5 bases). Trimming pared 5 bases from V and 0 bases from J, leaving 12 bases between. The germline CDR1 and CDR2 sequences are SEHNR and FQNEAQ (reference sequence). The CDR3 runs 15 residues. The CDR3 DNA sequence: TGTGCCAGCAGCCCCTCAGGGATCAGCACAGATACGCAGTATTTT. Its translation: CASSPSGISTDTQYF.

This chain uses TRBV5-1 with TRBJ1-4; the match to TRBD1 covers 7 bases. CDR1 is SGHRS and CDR2 is YFSETQ in the germline V gene. This CDR3 spans 15 amino acids. The V gene end was trimmed by 0 bases and the J gene end by 6 bases; junction bases not matched to a gene: 5. The CDR3: CASSLGGGSHEKLFF. The DNA of the CDR3 is TGCGCCAGCAGCTTGGGAGGGGGCTCTCATGAAAAACTGTTTTTT. The full variable domain, rest sourced from reference TRBV5-1 and TRBJ1-4, is KAGVTQTPRYLIKTRGQQVTLSCSPISGHRSVSWYQQTPGQGLQFLFEYFSETQRNKGNFPGRFSGRQFSNSRSEMNVSTLELGDSALYLCASSLGGGSHEKLFFGSGTQLSVL.

This chain links TRBV5-4 with TRBJ1-1; D gene ambiguous. V lost 4 bases and J lost 0, with 10 bases in between. The CDR3 covers 14 residues. Germline CDR1 is SGHNT and CDR2 is YYREEE (reference sequence). The CDR3 protein is CASSIFTLNTEAFF. DNA for the CDR3: TGTGCCAGCAGCATCTTTACACTGAACACTGAAGCTTTCTTT.

The chain recombines TRBV7-6 with TRBJ2-7; D remains ambiguous. Germline lookup yields CDR1 SGHVS and CDR2 FNYEAQ. CDR3 length: 13 amino acids. Deletions cut 3 bases from V and 3 bases from J, with 9 bases between. CDR3 DNA sequence: TGTGCCAGCAGCTTTAGCAACGGCTACGAGCAGTACTTC. It specifies CASSFSNGYEQYF.

The rearrangement links TRBV18 to TRBJ2-2; 8 bases fit TRBD1. The V segment lost 2 bases and the J segment 4 bases; nucleotides outside the gene matches: 6. CDR3 length equals 16 residues. In germline, CDR1 is KGHSH, CDR2 LQKENI. The CDR3 protein is CASSPSADRVTGELFF. The DNA for the CDR3 is TGTGCCAGCTCACCATCCGCGGACAGGGTCACCGGGGAGCTGTTTTTT.

The chain joins TRBV9 to TRBJ2-5; a weak D match, TRBD2 (5 bases). There are 16 residues in the CDR3. Trimming removed 3 bases at V and 7 bases at J, with 22 bases between. Germline V CDR1 and CDR2: SGDLS, YYNGEE. The chain's CDR3 is CASSAGGFLSPGTQYF. For the CDR3, the DNA is TGTGCCAGCAGCGCCGGAGGTTTCCTCTCTCCAGGGACCCAGTACTTC.

The chain employs TRBV11-2 and TRBJ1-2; unclear D gene. The V gene's germline CDR1 is SGHAT and CDR2 FQNNGV. The CDR3 runs 17 residues. V gave up 7 bases and J gave up 1 base, with 22 bases separating them. The CDR3 here is CASTRIASTRNNYGYTF. The CDR3, as DNA: TGTGCCAGCACCCGCATCGCTTCGACAAGAAATAACTATGGCTACACCTTC. The full variable domain, rest sourced from reference TRBV11-2 and TRBJ1-2, is EAGVAQSPRYKIIEKRQSVAFWCNPISGHATLYWYQQILGQGPKLLIQFQNNGVVDDSQLPKDRFSAERLKGVDSTLKIQPAKLEDSAVYLCASTRIASTRNNYGYTFGSGTRLTVV.

The chain has TRBV2 and TRBJ2-3, with TRBD2 identical over 8 bases. The V gene end was trimmed by 6 bases and the J gene end by 0 bases; junction bases not matched to a gene: 5. The CDR3 consists of 15 residues. Germline CDR1 SNHLY, CDR2 FYNNEI. This CDR3 is CASRLLAESTDTQYF. The DNA for the CDR3 is TGTGCCAGCAGGTTACTAGCGGAGAGCACAGATACGCAGTATTTT.

The chain is built from TRBV6-2 or TRBV6-3 and TRBJ1-2; 11 nucleotides match TRBD1. The CDR3 loop spans 13 amino acids. Germline V gives CDR1 MNHEY, CDR2 SVGEGT. The J segment lost 8 bases and the V segment lost 6 bases, leaving 5 bases of the junction unmatched. The CDR3 bases are TGTGCCAGCAGCCGGGGACAGGGGGACGGCTACACCTTC. It yields the protein CASSRGQGDGYTF.

The chain uses TRBV4-3 and TRBJ1-2; D perhaps matches TRBD1 (5 bases). The germline V and J ends were trimmed by 0 bases and 2 bases, with 10 bases remaining between them. Germline V gene data show CDR1 as LGHNA and CDR2 as YSLEER. The CDR3 loop spans 15 amino acids. This CDR3 reads CASSQDRAGNYGYTF. The CDR3 DNA sequence: TGCGCCAGCAGCCAAGACAGGGCAGGGAACTATGGCTACACCTTC.